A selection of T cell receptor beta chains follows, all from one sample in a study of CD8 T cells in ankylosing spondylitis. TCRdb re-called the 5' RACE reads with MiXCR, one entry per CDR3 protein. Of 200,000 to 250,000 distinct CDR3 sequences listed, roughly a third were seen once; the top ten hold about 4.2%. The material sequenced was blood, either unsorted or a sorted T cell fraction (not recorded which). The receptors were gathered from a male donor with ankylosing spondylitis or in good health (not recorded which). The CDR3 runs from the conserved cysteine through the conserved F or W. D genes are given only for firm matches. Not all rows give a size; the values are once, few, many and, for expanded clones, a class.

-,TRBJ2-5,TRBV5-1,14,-,CASSLGQPQETQYF,TGCGCCAGCAGCTTGGGACAGCCACAAGAGACCCAGTACTTC
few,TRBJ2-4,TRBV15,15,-,CATSRGYEGLDIQYF,TGTGCCACCAGCAGGGGTTATGAGGGTTTGGACATTCAGTACTTC
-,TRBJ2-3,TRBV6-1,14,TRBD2,CASSKDGRADTQYF,TGTGCCAGCAGTAAGGACGGGAGGGCAGATACGCAGTATTTT
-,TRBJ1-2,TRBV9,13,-,CASSVLPQDGYTF,TGTGCCAGCAGCGTCCTTCCCCAAGATGGCTACACCTTC
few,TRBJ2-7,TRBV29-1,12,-,CSVDGGTYEQYF,TGCAGCGTTGATGGGGGCACCTACGAGCAGTACTTC
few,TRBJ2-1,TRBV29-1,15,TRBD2,CSGTGTSGPYNEQFF,TGCAGCGGAACCGGGACTAGCGGGCCTTACAATGAGCAGTTCTTC
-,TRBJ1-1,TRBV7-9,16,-,CASSQFGSPGDTEAFF,TGTGCCAGCAGCCAATTCGGGAGCCCCGGAGATACTGAAGCTTTCTTT
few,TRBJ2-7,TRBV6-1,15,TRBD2,CASSTPGLAGVEQYF,TGTGCCAGCAGTACCCCGGGACTAGCGGGGGTTGAGCAGTACTTC
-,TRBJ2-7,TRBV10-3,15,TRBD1,CAISRTGTGPYEQYF,TGTGCCATCAGCCGTACCGGGACAGGGCCCTACGAGCAGTACTTC
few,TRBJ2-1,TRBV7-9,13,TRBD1,CASSLGTGGEQFF,TGTGCCAGCAGCTTAGGGACAGGAGGTGAGCAGTTCTTC
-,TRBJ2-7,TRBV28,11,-,CAAGPPVEQYF,TGTGCCGCCGGCCCTCCCGTCGAGCAGTACTTC
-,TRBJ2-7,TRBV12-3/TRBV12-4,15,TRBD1,CASSLTGTAGYEQYF,TGTGCCAGCAGCCTAACCGGGACAGCCGGCTACGAGCAGTACTTC
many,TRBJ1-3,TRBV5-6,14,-,CASSLTASGNTIYF,TGTGCCAGCAGCCTGACAGCCTCTGGAAACACCATATATTTT
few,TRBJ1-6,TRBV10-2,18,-,CASSDPVEIPKVSSPLHF,TGCGCCAGCAGTGACCCTGTTGAGATCCCCAAAGTCAGCTCACCCCTCCACTTT
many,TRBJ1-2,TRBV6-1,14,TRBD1,CASKYRGSNYGYTF,TGTGCCAGCAAGTACAGGGGATCCAACTATGGCTACACCTTC
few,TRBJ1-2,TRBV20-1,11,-,CSARGLDGYTF,TGCAGTGCTAGGGGTTTGGATGGCTACACCTTC
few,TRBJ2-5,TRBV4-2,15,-,CASSQEFPSSETQYF,TGTGCCAGCAGCCAAGAGTTCCCCTCGAGCGAGACCCAGTACTTC
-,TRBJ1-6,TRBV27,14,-,CASSPNRESSPLHF,TGTGCCAGCAGTCCTAACAGGGAGTCTTCACCCCTCCACTTT
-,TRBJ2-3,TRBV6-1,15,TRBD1,CASSPGQGATDTQYF,TGTGCCAGCAGTCCGGGACAGGGGGCCACAGATACGCAGTATTTT
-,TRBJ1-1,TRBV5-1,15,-,CASSDGTAVNTEAFF,TGCGCCAGCAGCGATGGGACGGCAGTGAACACTGAAGCTTTCTTT
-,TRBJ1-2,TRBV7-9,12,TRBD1,CASGQGARGYTF,TGTGCCAGCGGACAGGGGGCGCGCGGCTACACCTTC
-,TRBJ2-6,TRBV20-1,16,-,CSAYQGRESGANVLTF,TGCAGTGCGTACCAGGGAAGGGAGTCTGGGGCCAACGTCCTGACTTTC
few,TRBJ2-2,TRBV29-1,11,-,CSVGNTGELFF,TGCAGCGTTGGCAATACCGGGGAGCTGTTTTTT
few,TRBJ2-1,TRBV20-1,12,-,CSAIEEYNEQFF,TGCAGTGCTATTGAGGAGTACAATGAGCAGTTCTTC
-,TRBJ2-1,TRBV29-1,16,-,CSVEPRTESSYNEQFF,TGCAGCGTTGAACCCCGGACGGAGAGCTCCTACAATGAGCAGTTCTTC
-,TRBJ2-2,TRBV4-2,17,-,CASSQQTVQMRTGELFF,TGTGCCAGCAGCCAACAGACGGTCCAGATGCGGACCGGGGAGCTGTTTTTT
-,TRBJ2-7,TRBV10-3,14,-,CAISVSGSSYEQYF,TGTGCCATCAGTGTCTCAGGGAGCTCCTACGAGCAGTACTTC
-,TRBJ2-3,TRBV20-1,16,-,CSAQRSGRARTDTQYF,TGCAGTGCCCAGAGGTCGGGCAGGGCTCGGACAGATACGCAGTATTTT
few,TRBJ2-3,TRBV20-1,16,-,CSARGVRGGGTDTQYF,TGCAGTGCTAGAGGGGTTCGAGGGGGGGGCACAGATACGCAGTATTTT